The 8 T cell receptor beta chains listed next were all sequenced from one sample in a study of cytotoxic CD8 clonotypes in ibrutinib-treated CLL. Profiling relied on immunoSEQ multiplex PCR, and the TCRdb table lists in-frame clones only, not all of them. The repertoire holds 300,000 to 350,000 clones, with just under 80% as singletons. Sequenced material: PBMCs, taken before ibrutinib treatment. The origin of the receptors is a human donor with chronic lymphocytic leukemia.

This rearrangement joins TRBV5-1 to TRBJ2-3; 9 positions agree with TRBD2. Germline V lookup: CDR1 SGHRS, CDR2 YFSETQ. V dropped 0 bases and J dropped 2; count of bases not matched to a gene: 7. CDR3 length equals 17 residues. CDR3 sequence (DNA): TGCGCCAGCAGCTTGGGTGGAGCGGGAGGAATCACAGATACGCAGTATTTT. Protein sequence: CASSLGGAGGITDTQYF.

The chain is built from TRBV29-1 and TRBJ2-5; TRBD2 matches at 9 bases. Trimming took 4 bases from V and 1 from J; bases not matched to a gene: 13. Per the germline V gene, CDR1 is SQVTM and CDR2 is ANQGSEA. The CDR3 spans 17 residues. The CDR3, as DNA: TGCAGCGTTGGTGGGACTAGCTCCAACAGGGGCCAAGAGACCCAGTACTTC. Protein sequence: CSVGGTSSNRGQETQYF.

This clone showed up just a few times. The genes are TRBV7-3 and TRBJ2-3; D is uncertain. CDR3 length: 12 residues. From germline, CDR1 is SGHTA and CDR2 FQGTGA. V was trimmed by 5 bases and J by 0 bases, leaving 3 bases between them. The CDR3 DNA reads as TGTGCCAGCAGCAGGAGCACAGATACGCAGTATTTT. This translates into CASSRSTDTQYF. Full variable domain (missing parts from reference TRBV7-3 and TRBJ2-3): GAGVSQTPSNKVTEKGKYVELRCDPISGHTALYWYRQSLGQGPEFLIYFQGTGAADDSGLPNDRFFAVRPEGSVSTLKIQRTERGDSAVYLCASSRSTDTQYFGPGTRLTVL.

The genes are TRBV6-6 and TRBJ1-1; D not certain. The germline V and J ends were trimmed by 5 bases and 1 base, with 11 bases remaining between them. Germline CDR1 MNHNY, CDR2 SVGAGI (reference sequence). The CDR3 contains 14 residues. CDR3 coding DNA: TGTGCCAGCAGTCCCGGGCGGGGGAACACTGAAGCTTTCTTT. Amino acids: CASSPGRGNTEAFF.

V is TRBV5-1 and J is TRBJ2-1; D call uncertain. Trimming pared 2 bases from V and 0 bases from J, leaving 9 bases between. The germline V gene encodes CDR1 SGHRS and CDR2 YFSETQ. The CDR3 length is 15 residues. CDR3 sequence (DNA): TGCGCCAGCAGCTTAGTCGGGTCCTCCTACAATGAGCAGTTCTTC. This translates into CASSLVGSSYNEQFF.

The rearrangement uses TRBV2 and TRBJ2-3; D is perhaps TRBD2 (5 bases). This CDR3 has 15 amino acids. The ends were cut back, 8 bases at V and 0 bases at J, with 15 bases in the middle. Germline V gene sequence: CDR1 SNHLY, CDR2 FYNNEI. The CDR3 reads CASGQADTSTDTQYF. DNA of the CDR3: TGTGCCAGCGGCCAAGCGGATACTAGCACAGATACGCAGTATTTT. The full variable domain, rest sourced from reference TRBV2 and TRBJ2-3, is EPEVTQTPSHQVTQMGQEVILRCVPISNHLYFYWYRQILGQKVEFLVSFYNNEISEKSEIFDDQFSVERPDGSNFTLKIRSTKLEDSAMYFCASGQADTSTDTQYFGPGTRLTVL.

V gene TRBV7-2 combines with J gene TRBJ2-1, with 9 bases lining up with TRBD2. Losses at the gene ends were 0 bases for V and 6 bases for J; bases not matched to a gene: 6. Germline CDR1 is SGHTA and CDR2 is FQGNSA. The CDR3 contains 16 residues. CDR3 nucleotide sequence: TGTGCCAGCAGCTTAGCATGGGCGGGAGGGTTCAATGAGCAGTTCTTC. Its translation: CASSLAWAGGFNEQFF.

V gene TRBV18 combines with J gene TRBJ1-5, with 9 bases lining up with TRBD1. The CDR3 totals 14 residues. The germline V gene has CDR1 KGHSH and CDR2 LQKENI. V was pared by 4 bases and J by 3 bases, with 1 base of the junction left unmatched. CDR3 DNA sequence: TGTGCCAGCTCACGGACAGGGGACAATCAGCCCCAGCATTTT. Its translation: CASSRTGDNQPQHF. Supplemented by reference TRBV18 and TRBJ1-5, the full variable domain reads NAGVMQNPRHLVRRRGQEARLRCSPMKGHSHVYWYRQLPEEGLKFMVYLQKENIIDESGMPKERFSAEFPKEGPSILRIQQVVRGDSAAYFCASSRTGDNQPQHFGDGTRLSIL.